The present entry profiles one T cell receptor beta chain with its context. Its antigen is as yet unknown. This sample was included in a study of T-cell memory formation after mild COVID-19. Study-level background: The TCR clusters were mostly specific to one donor. Study conclusions and caveats: CD4+ clones that contracted lay mainly in CM and EM; CD8+ ones lay in EMRA.

TCRdb used MiXCR to reprocess the 5' RACE reads, holding one entry per CDR3 protein. The sample has 400,000 to 500,000 distinct CDR3 sequences; roughly 26% are singletons. V lost 2 bases and J lost 7, with 8 bases in between. The CDR3 has 13 amino acids. Germline CDR1 and CDR2: SGHTA and FQGTGA. The chain carries TRBV7-3 and TRBJ2-2; D gene ambiguous. The sequenced sample was PBMCs or a T cell subset sorted from them (not recorded which). This receptor was obtained from an adult woman who had mild COVID-19 (a few samples of this study predate the infection). Cell type and time point are not known. CDR3 DNA sequence: TGTGCCAGCAGCTTATTGCCTATCGGGGAGCTGTTTTTT. It codes for CASSLLPIGELFF.